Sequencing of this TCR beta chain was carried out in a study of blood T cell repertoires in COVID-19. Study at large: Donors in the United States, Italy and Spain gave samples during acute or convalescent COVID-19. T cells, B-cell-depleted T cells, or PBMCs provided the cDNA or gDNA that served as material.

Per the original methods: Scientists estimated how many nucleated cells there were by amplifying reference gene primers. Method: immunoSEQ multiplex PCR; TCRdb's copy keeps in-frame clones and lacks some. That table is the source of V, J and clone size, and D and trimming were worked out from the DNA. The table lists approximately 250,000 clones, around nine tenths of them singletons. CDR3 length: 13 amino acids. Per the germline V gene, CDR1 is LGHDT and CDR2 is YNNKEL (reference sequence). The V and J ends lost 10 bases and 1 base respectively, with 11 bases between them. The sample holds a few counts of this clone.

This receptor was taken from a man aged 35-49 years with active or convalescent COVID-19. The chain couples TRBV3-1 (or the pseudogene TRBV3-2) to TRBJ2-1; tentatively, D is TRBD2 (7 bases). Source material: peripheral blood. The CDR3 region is CATQGLSYNEQFF. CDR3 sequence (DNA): TGTGCCACACAGGGACTATCCTACAATGAGCAGTTCTTC.